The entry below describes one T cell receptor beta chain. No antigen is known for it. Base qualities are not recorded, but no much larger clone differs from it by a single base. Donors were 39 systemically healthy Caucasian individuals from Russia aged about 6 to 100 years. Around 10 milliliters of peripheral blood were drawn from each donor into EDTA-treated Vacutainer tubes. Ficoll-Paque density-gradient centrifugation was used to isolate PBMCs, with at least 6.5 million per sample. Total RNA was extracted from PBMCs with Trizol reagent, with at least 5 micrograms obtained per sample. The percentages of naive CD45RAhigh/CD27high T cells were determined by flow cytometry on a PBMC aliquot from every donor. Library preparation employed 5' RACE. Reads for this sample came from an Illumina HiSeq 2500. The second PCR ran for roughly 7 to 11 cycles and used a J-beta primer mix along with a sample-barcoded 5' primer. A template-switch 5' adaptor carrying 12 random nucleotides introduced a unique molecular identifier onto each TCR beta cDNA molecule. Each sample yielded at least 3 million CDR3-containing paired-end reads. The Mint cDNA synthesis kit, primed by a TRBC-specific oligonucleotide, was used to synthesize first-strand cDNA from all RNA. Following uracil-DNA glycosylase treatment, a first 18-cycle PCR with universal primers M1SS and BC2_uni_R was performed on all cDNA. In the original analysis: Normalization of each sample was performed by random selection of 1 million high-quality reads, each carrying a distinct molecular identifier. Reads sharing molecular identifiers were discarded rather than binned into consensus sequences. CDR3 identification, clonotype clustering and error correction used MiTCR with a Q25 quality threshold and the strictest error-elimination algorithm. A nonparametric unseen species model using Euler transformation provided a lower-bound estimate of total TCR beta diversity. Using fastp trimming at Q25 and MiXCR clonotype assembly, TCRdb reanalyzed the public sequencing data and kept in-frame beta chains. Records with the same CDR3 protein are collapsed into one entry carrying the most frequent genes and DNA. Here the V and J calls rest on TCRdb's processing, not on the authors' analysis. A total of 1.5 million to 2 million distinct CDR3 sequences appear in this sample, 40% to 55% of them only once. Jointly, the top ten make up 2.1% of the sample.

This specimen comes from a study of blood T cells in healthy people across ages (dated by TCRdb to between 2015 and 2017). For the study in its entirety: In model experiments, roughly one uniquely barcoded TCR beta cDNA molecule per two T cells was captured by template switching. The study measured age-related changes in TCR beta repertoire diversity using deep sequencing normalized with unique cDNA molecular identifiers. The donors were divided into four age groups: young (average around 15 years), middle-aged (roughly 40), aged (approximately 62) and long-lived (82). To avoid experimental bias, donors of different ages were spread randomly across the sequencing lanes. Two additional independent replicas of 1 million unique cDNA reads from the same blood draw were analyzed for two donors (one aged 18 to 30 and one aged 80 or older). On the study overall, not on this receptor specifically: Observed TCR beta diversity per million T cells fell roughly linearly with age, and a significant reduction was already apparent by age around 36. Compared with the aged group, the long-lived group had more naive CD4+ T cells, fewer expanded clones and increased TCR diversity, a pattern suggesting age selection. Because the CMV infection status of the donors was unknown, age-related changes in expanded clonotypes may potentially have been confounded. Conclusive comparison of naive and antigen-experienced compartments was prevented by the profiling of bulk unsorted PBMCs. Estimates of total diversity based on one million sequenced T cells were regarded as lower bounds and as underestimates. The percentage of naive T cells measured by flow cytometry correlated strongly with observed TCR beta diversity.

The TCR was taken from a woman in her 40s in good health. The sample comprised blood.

The CDR3 protein: CASSIGSWYEQYF. In nucleotides, the sequence is TGTGCCAGCAGCATCGGGTCTTGGTACGAGCAGTACTTC. The receptor chain draws on TRBV7-2 and TRBJ2-7; too little of a D gene remains to name it. The CDR3 runs 13 amino acids, cysteine and phenylalanine included. This entry keeps only the CDR3 DNA: 39 bases, framed from base 1. V is pared back by 5 bases and J by 4 bases, with 12 bases lying between the germline termini. According to the germline V gene, CDR1 reads SGHTA and CDR2 reads FQGNSA. Beyond the CDR3, the reference TRBV7-2 and TRBJ2-7 genes provide the residues; the full variable domain reads: GAGVSQSPSNKVTEKGKDVELRCDPISGHTALYWYRQSLGQGLEFLIYFQGNSAPDKSGLPSDRFSAERTGGSVSTLTIQRTQQEDSAVYLCASSIGSWYEQYFGPGTRLTVT.